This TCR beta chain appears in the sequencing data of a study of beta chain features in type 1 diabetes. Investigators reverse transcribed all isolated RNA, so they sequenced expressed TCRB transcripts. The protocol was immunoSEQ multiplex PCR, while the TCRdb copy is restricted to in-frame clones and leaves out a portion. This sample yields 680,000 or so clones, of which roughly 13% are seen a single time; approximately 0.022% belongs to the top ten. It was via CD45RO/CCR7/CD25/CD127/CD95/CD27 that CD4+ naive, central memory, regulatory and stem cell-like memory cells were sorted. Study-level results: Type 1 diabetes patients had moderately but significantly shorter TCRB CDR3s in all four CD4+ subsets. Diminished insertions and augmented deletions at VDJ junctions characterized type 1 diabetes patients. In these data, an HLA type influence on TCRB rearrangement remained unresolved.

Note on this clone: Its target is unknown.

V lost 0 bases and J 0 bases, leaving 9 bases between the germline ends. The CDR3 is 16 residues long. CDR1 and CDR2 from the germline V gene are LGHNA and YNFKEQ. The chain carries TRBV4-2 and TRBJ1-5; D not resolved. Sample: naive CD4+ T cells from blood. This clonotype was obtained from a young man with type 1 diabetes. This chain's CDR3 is CASSQDPGYSNQPQHF. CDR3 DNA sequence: TGTGCCAGCAGCCAAGATCCCGGATATAGCAATCAGCCCCAGCATTTT.